A selection of T cell receptor beta chains follows, all from one sample in a study of T cell responses to AZD1222 COVID-19 vaccine. Profiled with immunoSEQ multiplex PCR; TCRdb holds only in-frame clones, not every one. The sample lists roughly 180,000 clones; approximately 92% were seen once. Source: peripheral blood, taken 28 days after the second dose of the MenACWY control vaccine. These receptors were taken from an adult who received the MenACWY meningococcal vaccine as a control. The CDR3 runs from the conserved cysteine through the conserved F or W. D genes are given only for firm matches.

v_call	d_call	j_call	cdr3_aa
TRBV5-1	-	TRBJ1-2	CASSPDSHYGYTF
TRBV5-1	-	TRBJ1-6	CASSLQGPGNSPLHF
TRBV11-1	-	TRBJ1-1	CASSSQGWTEAFF
TRBV28	-	TRBJ2-5	CASAGGSWETQYF
TRBV24-1	TRBD1	TRBJ2-5	CATSDQGTGQKETQYF
TRBV18	-	TRBJ2-5	CASSPTFGTSQETQYF
TRBV3-1/TRBV3-2	-	TRBJ2-1	CASSQMALQSFEQFF
TRBV9	-	TRBJ1-1	CASSVNTGPTEAFF
TRBV4-2	TRBD1	TRBJ1-2	CASSQARDRGYGYTF
TRBV28	-	TRBJ1-2	CASSRRLEFYGYTF
TRBV3-1/TRBV3-2	-	TRBJ1-5	CASSQANGGQPQHF
TRBV5-1	-	TRBJ1-5	CASSLEAGVGQPQHF
TRBV30	TRBD1	TRBJ2-4	CAWSTGTGGKNIQYF
TRBV18	TRBD1	TRBJ1-3	CASIGTAGNTIYF
TRBV5-6	-	TRBJ1-2	CASSLTGRDGYTF
TRBV28	-	TRBJ1-2	CAIRVGGAIGYTF